The 15 T cell receptor beta chains below all came from one sample that was sequenced in a study of CD8+ T cells in alopecia areata. Treatment specified: oral pan-JAK inhibitor, 5-10 mg twice daily. Following extraction, RNA underwent reverse transcription to cDNA, which served as the sequencing template. Profiled with immunoSEQ multiplex PCR; TCRdb holds only in-frame clones, not every one. The sample carries around 270,000 clones, 58% recorded once. This specimen consisted of CD4+ T cells sorted from blood, obtained at week 24, from a patient treated with tofacitinib. The origin of the receptors is a human donor with alopecia areata.

The CDR3 nucleotides are TGTGCCAGCAGCTTAGCCTACGGCGGCTATGGCTACACCTTC. Amino acids: CASSLAYGGYGYTF. The rearrangement uses TRBV7-9 and TRBJ1-2; D is uncertain. Germline CDR1 reads SEHNR; CDR2 reads FQNEAQ (reference sequence). The germline V and J ends were trimmed by 0 bases and 4 bases, with 9 bases remaining between them. This CDR3 contains 14 residues.

The chain joins TRBV7-9 to TRBJ2-5, with a weak D call TRBD2 (5 bases). CDR1 is SEHNR and CDR2 is FQNEAQ in the germline V gene (reference sequence). The CDR3 is made up of 14 amino acids. Deletions cut 4 bases from V and 3 bases from J, with 12 bases between. The CDR3 DNA follows: TGTGCCAGCAGCTCTCCGGGAAGAGAAGAGACCCAGTACTTC. Its translation: CASSSPGREETQYF. Complete variable domain (other parts from reference TRBV7-9 and TRBJ2-5): DTGVSQNPRHKITKRGQNVTFRCDPISEHNRLYWYRQTLGQGPEFLTYFQNEAQLEKSRLLSDRFSAERPKGSFSTLEIQRTEQGDSAMYLCASSSPGREETQYFGPGTRLLVL.

This clone was seen only once. The chain uses TRBV30 and TRBJ1-1; D remains ambiguous. CDR1 and CDR2 from the germline V gene are GTSNPN and SVGIG (reference sequence). CDR3 length: 15 amino acids. Between the trimmed V and J ends, which lost 1 base and 0 bases, there was a span of 12 bases. CDR3 bases: TGTGCCTGGAGTGCTAGTGTATCCATGAACACTGAAGCTTTCTTT. It translates to CAWSASVSMNTEAFF.

This clone was seen a handful of times. V gene TRBV29-1 combines with J gene TRBJ2-5, with TRBD2 identical over 13 bases. V was pared by 7 bases and J by 5 bases, with 4 bases of the junction left unmatched. From germline, CDR1 is SQVTM and CDR2 ANQGSEA. This CDR3 region has 13 residues. DNA for the CDR3: TGCAGCGCTGGGACTAGCGGGGCGGAGACCCAGTACTTC. It encodes CSAGTSGAETQYF.

This chain joins TRBV30 and TRBJ1-4; no clear D gene. Germline V CDR1 and CDR2: GTSNPN, SVGIG (reference sequence). The CDR3 consists of 11 residues. V gave up 1 base and J gave up 11 bases, with 8 bases separating them. CDR3 nucleotide sequence: TGTGCCTGGAGTGAACCTGGGAAACTGTTTTTT. Protein product: CAWSEPGKLFF. The complete variable domain, with remaining parts taken from reference TRBV30 and TRBJ1-4, reads SQTIHQWPATLVQPVGSPLSLECTVEGTSNPNLYWYRQAAGRGLQLLFYSVGIGQISSEVPQNLSASRPQDRQFILSSKKLLLSDSGFYLCAWSEPGKLFFGSGTQLSVL.

V gene TRBV5-4 combines with J gene TRBJ2-5; 7 bases are shared with TRBD1. Trimming at V came to 3 bases and at J to 7 bases, leaving 9 bases not matched to a gene. CDR1 SGHNT and CDR2 YYREEE come from the germline V gene (reference sequence). This CDR3 comprises 14 residues. The CDR3, as DNA: TGTGCCAGCAGCTGGACCGGGACAGAAGGGACCCAGTACTTC. This encodes CASSWTGTEGTQYF.

The genes are TRBV4-2 and TRBJ2-1, with TRBD1 matching over 9 bases. The CDR3 contains 16 residues. The germline CDR1 and CDR2 sequences are LGHNA and YNFKEQ. Trimming at V came to 0 bases and at J to 4 bases, leaving 4 bases not matched to a gene. This chain's CDR3 is CASSQEPGQGYNEQFF. The CDR3 DNA is TGTGCCAGCAGCCAAGAACCGGGACAGGGTTACAATGAGCAGTTCTTC.

This chain connects TRBV9 to TRBJ1-1, with TRBD1 as a possible D gene (6 bases). Trimming removed 0 bases from V and 3 bases from J, with 12 bases in between. The germline gives CDR1 SGDLS, CDR2 YYNGEE. The CDR3 is made up of 15 amino acids. CDR3 region: CASSVEWGPYTEAFF. The CDR3 DNA reads as TGTGCCAGCAGCGTAGAATGGGGGCCTTACACTGAAGCTTTCTTT.

V is TRBV5-6 and J is TRBJ1-2, with 8 bases aligning to TRBD1. Unmatched junction bases numbered 4, after V lost 2 bases and J lost 7 bases. The CDR3 extends over 13 amino acids. Per the germline V gene, CDR1 is SGHDT and CDR2 is YYEEEE. The CDR3 DNA follows: TGTGCCAGCAGCTTTGACAGGGGCGGTGGCTACACCTTC. This gives the protein CASSFDRGGGYTF.

This clone was counted only a few times. The chain has TRBV28 and TRBJ1-4; D gene unclear. The CDR3 runs to 14 residues. The germline V gene has CDR1 MDHEN and CDR2 SYDVKM. V lost 6 bases to trimming and J lost 7 bases, with 15 bases between them. The DNA for the CDR3 is TGTGCCAGCAGCCCTTTAGAGAGGAGTGAAAAACTGTTTTTT. Translating gives CASSPLERSEKLFF.

The V gene is TRBV4-1, the J gene TRBJ2-3; 8 bases line up with TRBD2. The CDR3 extends over 15 amino acids. The germline CDR1 and CDR2 sequences are MGHRA and YSYEKL. Unmatched junction bases numbered 5, after V lost 4 bases and J lost 2 bases. CDR3 protein: CASSRAGGNTDTQYF. CDR3 bases: TGCGCCAGCAGCCGGGCGGGGGGTAACACAGATACGCAGTATTTT.

The chain recombines TRBV7-2 with TRBJ1-2; D gene unclear. V was trimmed by 2 bases and J by 8 bases, leaving 15 bases between them. From germline, CDR1 is SGHTA and CDR2 FQGNSA. The CDR3 is 14 residues long. The CDR3 DNA sequence: TGTGCCAGCAGCTTAATAGCCTCTTGGGCCGGCTACACCTTC. Its translation: CASSLIASWAGYTF.

The chain uses TRBV25-1 and TRBJ2-3, with TRBD2 matching over 10 bases. V shed 8 bases, J shed 4 bases, and the junction held 6 bases outside the gene matches. Germline loops: CDR1 MGHDK, CDR2 SYGVNS. The CDR3 runs 14 residues. This CDR3 is CASGAGGTADTQYF. In DNA form, the CDR3 reads TGTGCCAGCGGAGCGGGGGGGACCGCAGATACGCAGTATTTT.

The chain is built from TRBV7-2 and TRBJ1-1; D is uncertain. The CDR3 totals 16 residues. In germline, CDR1 is SGHTA, CDR2 FQGNSA. V gave up 2 bases and J gave up 3 bases, with 16 bases separating them. The CDR3: CASSLFPPRGDTEAFF. The CDR3 nucleotides read TGTGCCAGCAGCTTATTTCCCCCTCGGGGAGACACTGAAGCTTTCTTT. Using reference TRBV7-2 and TRBJ1-1 for the parts outside the CDR3, the full variable domain is GAGVSQSPSNKVTEKGKDVELRCDPISGHTALYWYRQSLGQGLEFLIYFQGNSAPDKSGLPSDRFSAERTGGSVSTLTIQRTQQEDSAVYLCASSLFPPRGDTEAFFGQGTRLTVV.

The gene calls are TRBV29-1 and TRBJ2-3; D gene unclear. This CDR3 region has 14 residues. Germline V gene sequence: CDR1 SQVTM, CDR2 ANQGSEA. V was shortened by 2 bases and J by 0 bases, with 9 bases between the two germline ends. Written as DNA, the CDR3 is TGCAGCGTTGAACGAGGTTCTAGCACAGATACGCAGTATTTT. Amino acids: CSVERGSSTDTQYF.